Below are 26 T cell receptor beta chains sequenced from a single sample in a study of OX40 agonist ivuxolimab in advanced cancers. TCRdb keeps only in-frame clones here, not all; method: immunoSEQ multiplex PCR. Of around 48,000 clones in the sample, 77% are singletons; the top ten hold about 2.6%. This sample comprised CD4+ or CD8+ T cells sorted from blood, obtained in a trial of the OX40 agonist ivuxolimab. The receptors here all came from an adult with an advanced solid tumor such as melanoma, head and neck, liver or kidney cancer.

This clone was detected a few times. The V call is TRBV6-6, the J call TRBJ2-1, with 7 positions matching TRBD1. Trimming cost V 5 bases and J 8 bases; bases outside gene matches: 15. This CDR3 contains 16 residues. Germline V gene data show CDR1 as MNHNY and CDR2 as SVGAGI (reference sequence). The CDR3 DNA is TGTGCCAGCAGTCCAGGGGGATGGGTAGGTTCTTATGAGCAGTTCTTC. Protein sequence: CASSPGGWVGSYEQFF.

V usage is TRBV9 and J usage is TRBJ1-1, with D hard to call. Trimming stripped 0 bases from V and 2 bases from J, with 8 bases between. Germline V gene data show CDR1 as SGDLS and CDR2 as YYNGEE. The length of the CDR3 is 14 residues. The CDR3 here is CASSVDITNTEAFF. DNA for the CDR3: TGTGCCAGCAGCGTAGATATCACAAACACTGAAGCTTTCTTT.

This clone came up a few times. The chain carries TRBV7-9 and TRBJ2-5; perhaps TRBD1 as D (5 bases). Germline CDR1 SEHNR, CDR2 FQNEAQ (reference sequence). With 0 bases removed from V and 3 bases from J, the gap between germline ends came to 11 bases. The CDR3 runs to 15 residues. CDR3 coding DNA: TGTGCCAGCAGCTTAGCCAATTTCAGGGAAGAGACCCAGTACTTC. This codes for CASSLANFREETQYF.

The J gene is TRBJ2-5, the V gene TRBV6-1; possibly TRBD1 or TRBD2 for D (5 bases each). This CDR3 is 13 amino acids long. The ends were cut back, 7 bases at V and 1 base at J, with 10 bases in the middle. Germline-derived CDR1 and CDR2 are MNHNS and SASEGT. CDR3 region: CASKRDLQETQYF. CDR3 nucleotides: TGTGCCAGCAAACGGGACCTCCAAGAGACCCAGTACTTC.

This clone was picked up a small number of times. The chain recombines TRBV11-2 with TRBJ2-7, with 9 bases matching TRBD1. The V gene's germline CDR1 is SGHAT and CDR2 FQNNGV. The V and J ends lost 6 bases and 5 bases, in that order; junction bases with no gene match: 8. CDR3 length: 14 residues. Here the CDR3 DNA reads TGTGCCAGCAGGAACAGGGGGCTTAACGACGAGCAGTACTTC. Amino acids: CASRNRGLNDEQYF.

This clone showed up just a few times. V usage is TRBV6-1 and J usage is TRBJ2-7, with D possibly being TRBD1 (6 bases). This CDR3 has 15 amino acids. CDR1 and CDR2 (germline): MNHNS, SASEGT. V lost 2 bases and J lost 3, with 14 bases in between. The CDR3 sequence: CASSEPTGPNYEQYF. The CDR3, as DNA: TGTGCCAGCAGTGAACCGACAGGTCCAAACTACGAGCAGTACTTC.

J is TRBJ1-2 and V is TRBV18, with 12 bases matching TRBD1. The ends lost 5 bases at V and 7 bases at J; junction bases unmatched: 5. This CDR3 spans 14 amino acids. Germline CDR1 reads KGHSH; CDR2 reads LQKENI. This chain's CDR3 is CASSDGTGGLGYTF. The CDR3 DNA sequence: TGTGCCAGCTCAGATGGGACAGGGGGCCTTGGCTACACCTTC.

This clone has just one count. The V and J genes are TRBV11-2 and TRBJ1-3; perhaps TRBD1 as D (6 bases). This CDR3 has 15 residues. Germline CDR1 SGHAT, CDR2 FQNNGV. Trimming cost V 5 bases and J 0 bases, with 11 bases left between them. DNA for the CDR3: TGTGCCAGCAGCAACCGACAGGCCTCTGGAAACACCATATATTTT. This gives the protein CASSNRQASGNTIYF.

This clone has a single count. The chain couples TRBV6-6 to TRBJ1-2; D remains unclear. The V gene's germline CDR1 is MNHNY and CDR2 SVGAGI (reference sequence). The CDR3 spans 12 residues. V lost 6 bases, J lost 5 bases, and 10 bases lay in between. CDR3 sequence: CASRPDGYGYTF. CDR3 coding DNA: TGTGCCAGCAGACCGGACGGATATGGCTACACCTTC.

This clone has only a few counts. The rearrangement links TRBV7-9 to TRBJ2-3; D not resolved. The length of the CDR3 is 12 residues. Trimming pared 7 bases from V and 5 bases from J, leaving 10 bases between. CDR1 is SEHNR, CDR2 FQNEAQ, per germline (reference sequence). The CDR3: CASTSLGDTQYF. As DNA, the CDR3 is TGTGCCAGCACCTCTCTGGGAGATACGCAGTATTTT.

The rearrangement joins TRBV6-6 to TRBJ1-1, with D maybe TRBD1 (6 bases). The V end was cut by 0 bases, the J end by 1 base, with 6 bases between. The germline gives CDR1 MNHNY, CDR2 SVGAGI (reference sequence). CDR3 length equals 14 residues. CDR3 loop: CASSYSDRNTEAFF. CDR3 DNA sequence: TGTGCCAGCAGTTACTCGGACAGGAACACTGAAGCTTTCTTT.

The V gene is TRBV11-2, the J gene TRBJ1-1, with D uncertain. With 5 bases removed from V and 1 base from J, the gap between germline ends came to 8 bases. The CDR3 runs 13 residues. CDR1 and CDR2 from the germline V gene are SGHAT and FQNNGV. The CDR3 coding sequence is TGTGCCAGCAGCCAGCGCCGGAACACTGAAGCTTTCTTT. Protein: CASSQRRNTEAFF.

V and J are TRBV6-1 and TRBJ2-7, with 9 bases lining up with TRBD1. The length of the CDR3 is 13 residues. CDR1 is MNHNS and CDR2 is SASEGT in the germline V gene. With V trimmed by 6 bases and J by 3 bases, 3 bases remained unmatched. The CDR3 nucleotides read TGTGCCAGCAGGGGGACAGGGAGCTACGAGCAGTACTTC. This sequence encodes CASRGTGSYEQYF.

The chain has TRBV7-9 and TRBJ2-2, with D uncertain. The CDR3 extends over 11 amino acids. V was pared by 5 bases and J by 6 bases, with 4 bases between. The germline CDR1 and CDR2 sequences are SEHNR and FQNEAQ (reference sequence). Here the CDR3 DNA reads TGTGCCAGCAGCCCCGCCGGGGAGCTGTTTTTT. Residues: CASSPAGELFF.

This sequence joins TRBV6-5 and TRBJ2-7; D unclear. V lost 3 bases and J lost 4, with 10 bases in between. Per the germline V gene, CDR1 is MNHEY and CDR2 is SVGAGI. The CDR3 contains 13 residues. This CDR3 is CASSYVSGYEQYF. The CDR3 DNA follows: TGTGCCAGCAGTTATGTGAGTGGGTACGAGCAGTACTTC.

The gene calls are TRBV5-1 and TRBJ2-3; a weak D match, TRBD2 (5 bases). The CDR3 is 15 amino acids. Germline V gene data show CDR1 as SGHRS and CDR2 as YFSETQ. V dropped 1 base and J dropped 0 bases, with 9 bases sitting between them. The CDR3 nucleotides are TGCGCCAGCAGCTTGCCCCGGGGAAGCACAGATACGCAGTATTTT. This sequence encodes CASSLPRGSTDTQYF.

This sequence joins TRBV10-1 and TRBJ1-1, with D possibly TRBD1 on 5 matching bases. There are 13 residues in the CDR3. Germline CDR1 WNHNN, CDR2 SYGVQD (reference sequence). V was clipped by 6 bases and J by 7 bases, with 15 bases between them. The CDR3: CASSPGQGGEAFF. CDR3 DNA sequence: TGCGCCAGCAGCCCGGGGCAGGGCGGTGAAGCTTTCTTT.

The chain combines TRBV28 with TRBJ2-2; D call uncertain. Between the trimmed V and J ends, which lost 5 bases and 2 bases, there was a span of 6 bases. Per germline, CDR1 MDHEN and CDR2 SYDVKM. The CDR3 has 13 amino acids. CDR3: CASSGKNTGELFF. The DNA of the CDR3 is TGTGCCAGCAGTGGTAAAAACACCGGGGAGCTGTTTTTT.

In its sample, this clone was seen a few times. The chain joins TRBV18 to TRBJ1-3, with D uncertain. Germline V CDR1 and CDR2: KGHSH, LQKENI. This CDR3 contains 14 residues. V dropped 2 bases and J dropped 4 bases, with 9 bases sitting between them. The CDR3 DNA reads TGTGCCAGCTCACCATGGACCGAAGGAAACACCATATATTTT. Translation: CASSPWTEGNTIYF.

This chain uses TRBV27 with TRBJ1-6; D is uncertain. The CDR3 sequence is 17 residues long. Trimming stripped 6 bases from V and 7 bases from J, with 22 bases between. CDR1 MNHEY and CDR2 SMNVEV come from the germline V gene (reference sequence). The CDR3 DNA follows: TGTGCCAGCAGGGCGAGCGTGTCTCGAAAAGCGAATTCACCCCTCCACTTT. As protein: CASRASVSRKANSPLHF.

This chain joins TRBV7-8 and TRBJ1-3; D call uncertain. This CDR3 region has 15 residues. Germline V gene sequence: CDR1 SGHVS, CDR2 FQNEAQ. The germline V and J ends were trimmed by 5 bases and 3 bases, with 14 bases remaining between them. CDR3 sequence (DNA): TGTGCCAGCAGCCTGAGATTGGGCAGTGGAAACACCATATATTTT. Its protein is CASSLRLGSGNTIYF.

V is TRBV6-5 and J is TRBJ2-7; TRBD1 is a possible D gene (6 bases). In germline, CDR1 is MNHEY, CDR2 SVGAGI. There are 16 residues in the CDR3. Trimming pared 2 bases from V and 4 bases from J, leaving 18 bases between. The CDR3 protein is CASSYGVSGGVYEQYF. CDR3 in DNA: TGTGCCAGCAGTTACGGTGTATCTGGGGGCGTATACGAGCAGTACTTC.

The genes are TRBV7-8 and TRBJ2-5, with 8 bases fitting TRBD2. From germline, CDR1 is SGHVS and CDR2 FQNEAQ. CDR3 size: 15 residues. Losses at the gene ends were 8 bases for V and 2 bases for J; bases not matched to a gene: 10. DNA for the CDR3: TGTGCCAGCCGTCGTGTGCGGGAGGAACAAGAGACCCAGTACTTC. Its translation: CASRRVREEQETQYF.

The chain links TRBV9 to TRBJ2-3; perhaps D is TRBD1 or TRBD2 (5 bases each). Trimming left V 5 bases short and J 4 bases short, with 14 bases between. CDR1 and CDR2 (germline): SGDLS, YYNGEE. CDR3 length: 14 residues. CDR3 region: CASSKLGVADTQYF. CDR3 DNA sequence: TGTGCCAGCAGTAAATTGGGGGTGGCAGATACGCAGTATTTT.

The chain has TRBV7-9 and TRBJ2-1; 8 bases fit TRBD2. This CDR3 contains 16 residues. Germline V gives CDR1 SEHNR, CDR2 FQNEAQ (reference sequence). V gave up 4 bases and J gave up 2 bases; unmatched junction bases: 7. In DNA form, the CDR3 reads TGTGCCAGCAGCTCCGAACTAGCGGAGACCTACAATGAGCAGTTCTTC. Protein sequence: CASSSELAETYNEQFF.

The CDR3, as DNA: TGTGCCAGCAGTAAGGGACAGGGGAGTAACTATGGCTACACCTTC. Protein: CASSKGQGSNYGYTF. This chain uses TRBV6-1 with TRBJ1-2; 10 bases map to TRBD1. Looked up from germline, CDR1 is MNHNS and CDR2 is SASEGT. The CDR3 consists of 15 residues. Trimming took 5 bases from V and 1 from J; bases not matched to a gene: 4.